Described below is a single T cell receptor beta chain sequence and its context. Many counts were recorded for this clonotype. It has no known antigen specificity. No qualities accompany the bases; no much larger clone lies one base away. This record belongs to a study of T-cell reconstitution after alpha-beta-depleted transplantation in children (dated by TCRdb to 2016 to 2017). The study in broad terms: Using TCR repertoire profiling, the study quantitatively followed how T-cell immune reconstitution unfolded in children after TCRalphabeta/CD19-depleted allogeneic hematopoietic cell transplantation. Results the study describes overall, beyond this receptor: In some patients, the high TCRbeta diversity seen at day 60 was put down to recipient T cells and intrathymic progenitors that had survived conditioning. The apparently early recovery of alphabetaT-cell counts about two months after transplant reportedly depended on only several hundred rapidly expanded clones that came from non-depleted graft cells. Over the following months the frequencies of hyperexpanded clones went down, and after one year T-cell counts and TCRbeta diversity were mostly credited to newly produced T cells.

The library was made by PCR. Sequencing was performed on an Illumina HiSeq 2500. TCR libraries were prepared with molecular barcoding, using unique molecular identifiers to normalize TCRbeta repertoire quantification. Starting from the raw public reads, TCRdb applied fastp trimming at Q25, assembled clones with MiXCR and retained in-frame beta chains. Every CDR3 protein is listed once, alongside the most common genes and DNA of its rows. For this sample there are under 300,000 distinct CDR3 sequences; about 9.9% appear just once. The ten largest account for about a quarter of the sample. CDR1 DFQATT and CDR2 SNEGSKA were looked up in the germline V gene (reference sequence). Trimming at the junction amounts to 4 bases on V and 5 bases on J, and the germline ends lie 8 bases apart. Spanning cysteine to phenylalanine, the CDR3 consists of 11 amino acids. Kept here is only the CDR3 DNA, which spans 33 bases and is read in frame from base 1.

The treatment or condition label of this sample denotes: allogeneic hematopoietic cell transplantation with graft depleted of TCRalphabeta T cells and CD19 B cells. The children who served as transplant recipients had been given grafts of TCRalphabeta/CD19-depleted allogeneic hematopoietic cells. This TCR derives from a male patient between 2 and 9 years old who had a stem cell transplant for chronic granulomatous disease, so the T cells may come from the graft donor. The chain is made from TRBV20-1 and TRBJ1-2; no D gene call is confident. The input for sequencing was peripheral blood, taken 180 days after TCRalphabeta/CD19-depleted stem cell transplant. The sequenced DNA: TGCAGTGCTATCCGCACATATGGCTACACCTTC. Translated, it gives CSAIRTYGYTF.